A selection of T cell receptor beta chains follows, all from one sample in a study of blood T cell repertoires in COVID-19. Only in-frame clones appear in the TCRdb table, and some are missing; sequencing was by immunoSEQ multiplex PCR. This repertoire shows 250,000 to 300,000 clones, roughly nine tenths found once; its top ten account for more than 10%. Sample: peripheral blood. The origin of the receptors is a woman aged 25 to 45 with COVID-19, enrolled during active disease. CDR3s include the opening cysteine and the closing phenylalanine or tryptophan. The D gene is left open where the match is weak. Clone size is stated in some rows and not others, as once, few, many or a class when expanded.

d_call: .
j_call: TRBJ1-2
clone_size: .
v_call: TRBV5-4
cdr3_nt: TGTGCCAGCAGCTCTAAGACACCGACTAACTATGGCTACACCTTC
cdr3_aa: CASSSKTPTNYGYTF

d_call: TRBD1
j_call: TRBJ2-6
clone_size: .
v_call: TRBV11-3
cdr3_nt: TGTGCCAGCAGCTCGACAGGGAAGAGGTCTGGGGCCAACGTCCTGACTTTC
cdr3_aa: CASSSTGKRSGANVLTF

d_call: .
j_call: TRBJ2-5
clone_size: .
v_call: TRBV2
cdr3_nt: TGTGCCAGCAGTGAAGCCTCAGGGGAAGAGACCCAGTACTTC
cdr3_aa: CASSEASGEETQYF

d_call: .
j_call: TRBJ1-3
clone_size: .
v_call: TRBV6-4
cdr3_nt: TGTGCCAGCAGTGGCGTCAGGGCGGCAGATGGAAACACCATATATTTT
cdr3_aa: CASSGVRAADGNTIYF

d_call: TRBD1
j_call: TRBJ2-1
clone_size: .
v_call: TRBV3-1/TRBV3-2
cdr3_nt: TGTGCCAGCAGCCAAGAGGACCAGGGGGCCTACAATGAGCAGTTCTTC
cdr3_aa: CASSQEDQGAYNEQFF

d_call: .
j_call: TRBJ1-5
clone_size: .
v_call: TRBV6-5
cdr3_nt: TGTGCCAGCAGTTACTCTGTAGGGGGCAATCAGCCCCAGCATTTT
cdr3_aa: CASSYSVGGNQPQHF

d_call: TRBD2
j_call: TRBJ2-1
clone_size: .
v_call: TRBV6-1
cdr3_nt: TGTGCCAGCAGTTCTAGCGGGGTCTACAATGAGCAGTTCTTC
cdr3_aa: CASSSSGVYNEQFF

d_call: .
j_call: TRBJ2-7
clone_size: .
v_call: TRBV6-5
cdr3_nt: TGTGCCAGCAGTTCCAACTACGAGCAGTACTTC
cdr3_aa: CASSSNYEQYF

d_call: .
j_call: TRBJ1-2
clone_size: .
v_call: TRBV5-1
cdr3_nt: TGCGCCAGCAGCCCAGGACTTAATGGCTACACCTTC
cdr3_aa: CASSPGLNGYTF

d_call: .
j_call: TRBJ2-6
clone_size: .
v_call: TRBV28
cdr3_nt: TGTGCCAGCAGTCCTACAGGGTCTGGGGCCAACGTCCTGACTTTC
cdr3_aa: CASSPTGSGANVLTF

d_call: TRBD2
j_call: TRBJ2-3
clone_size: .
v_call: TRBV19
cdr3_nt: TGTGCCAGTAGTAGAGGGCTAGCGGCCTTAGATACGCAGTATTTT
cdr3_aa: CASSRGLAALDTQYF

d_call: .
j_call: TRBJ2-5
clone_size: .
v_call: TRBV30
cdr3_nt: TGTGCCTGGAGTGTCGGGGGGCCACAAGAGACCCAGTACTTC
cdr3_aa: CAWSVGGPQETQYF

d_call: .
j_call: TRBJ1-6
clone_size: once
v_call: TRBV6-5
cdr3_nt: TGTGCCAGCCTCGAAAGGAGCGCCTATAATTCACCCCTCCACTTT
cdr3_aa: CASLERSAYNSPLHF

d_call: TRBD1
j_call: TRBJ1-5
clone_size: few
v_call: TRBV7-9
cdr3_nt: TGTGCCAGCAGCCCGACCGGACAGGCAATACAGCCCCAGCATTTT
cdr3_aa: CASSPTGQAIQPQHF

d_call: TRBD1
j_call: TRBJ2-7
clone_size: .
v_call: TRBV4-1
cdr3_nt: TGCGCCAGCAGCCAACCGGGACAGGGGGCCTACGAGCAGTACTTC
cdr3_aa: CASSQPGQGAYEQYF

d_call: .
j_call: TRBJ1-1
clone_size: .
v_call: TRBV2
cdr3_nt: TGTGCCAGCAGTCTTCCTCCCGGCGGGGACACTGAAGCTTTCTTT
cdr3_aa: CASSLPPGGDTEAFF

d_call: .
j_call: TRBJ2-7
clone_size: .
v_call: TRBV15
cdr3_nt: TGTGCCACCAGCACCAGTCGTCAGAGGCTTTACGAGCAGTACTTC
cdr3_aa: CATSTSRQRLYEQYF

d_call: TRBD1
j_call: TRBJ2-3
clone_size: .
v_call: TRBV6-5
cdr3_nt: TGTGCCAGCAGACAGGGGGAAAACACAGATACGCAGTATTTT
cdr3_aa: CASRQGENTDTQYF

d_call: .
j_call: TRBJ1-2
clone_size: .
v_call: TRBV4-1
cdr3_nt: TGCGCCAGCAGCCAACTTAAGATGATAGCAGATAACTATGGCTACACCTTC
cdr3_aa: CASSQLKMIADNYGYTF

d_call: TRBD1
j_call: TRBJ2-3
clone_size: .
v_call: TRBV19
cdr3_nt: TGTGCCAGTAGTCTTAACAGGGGGCTTGGGACAGATACGCAGTATTTT
cdr3_aa: CASSLNRGLGTDTQYF

d_call: .
j_call: TRBJ2-7
clone_size: .
v_call: TRBV5-8
cdr3_nt: TGTGCCAGCAGCTTGGCGGCAGGGAGGACCTACGAGCAGTACTTC
cdr3_aa: CASSLAAGRTYEQYF

d_call: .
j_call: TRBJ1-6
clone_size: .
v_call: TRBV5-1
cdr3_nt: TGCGCCAGCAGCTTGGCGGGAGATTCACCCCTCCACTTT
cdr3_aa: CASSLAGDSPLHF

d_call: TRBD1
j_call: TRBJ1-3
clone_size: few
v_call: TRBV27
cdr3_nt: TGTGCCAGCAGGGGGACAGGGTCAAACACCATATATTTT
cdr3_aa: CASRGTGSNTIYF

d_call: .
j_call: TRBJ1-2
clone_size: .
v_call: TRBV10-1
cdr3_nt: TGCGCCAGCAGTGCCGACATCTCCTATGGCTACACCTTC
cdr3_aa: CASSADISYGYTF

d_call: TRBD1
j_call: TRBJ2-2
clone_size: .
v_call: TRBV7-9
cdr3_nt: TGTGCCAGCAGCTGGGGACAGGGCCGGGAGCTGTTTTTT
cdr3_aa: CASSWGQGRELFF

d_call: .
j_call: TRBJ1-2
clone_size: .
v_call: TRBV10-2
cdr3_nt: TGCGCCAGCAACATGAGGCGCGAGAACTATGGCTACACCTTC
cdr3_aa: CASNMRRENYGYTF

d_call: .
j_call: TRBJ2-2
clone_size: .
v_call: TRBV11-3
cdr3_nt: TGTGCCAGCGGCGCGGACTTCAACACCGGGGAGCTGTTTTTT
cdr3_aa: CASGADFNTGELFF

d_call: .
j_call: TRBJ2-1
clone_size: .
v_call: TRBV6-5
cdr3_nt: TGTGCCAGCAAGGGGGTGCATGAGCAGTTCTTC
cdr3_aa: CASKGVHEQFF

d_call: .
j_call: TRBJ2-7
clone_size: once
v_call: TRBV3-1/TRBV3-2
cdr3_nt: TGTGCCAGCAGCCAAAGTTGGGACTCCTTCTACGAGCAGTACTTC
cdr3_aa: CASSQSWDSFYEQYF

d_call: .
j_call: TRBJ1-4
clone_size: .
v_call: TRBV19
cdr3_nt: TGTGCCAGTAGTACACAATATGAAAAACTGTTTTTT
cdr3_aa: CASSTQYEKLFF

d_call: TRBD2
j_call: TRBJ2-5
clone_size: few
v_call: TRBV4-1
cdr3_nt: TGCGCCAGCAGCCAAGCCTCACTAGCGGGGGCCCAAGAGACCCAGTACTTC
cdr3_aa: CASSQASLAGAQETQYF

d_call: .
j_call: TRBJ1-5
clone_size: .
v_call: TRBV7-8
cdr3_nt: TGTGCCAGCAGCCTAGGGGGGCTAGGTAGCAATCAGCCCCAGCATTTT
cdr3_aa: CASSLGGLGSNQPQHF

d_call: TRBD1
j_call: TRBJ2-7
clone_size: .
v_call: TRBV2
cdr3_nt: TGTGCCAGCAGAGAGCTGGGACAGGGGGCCTACGAGCAGTACTTC
cdr3_aa: CASRELGQGAYEQYF

d_call: .
j_call: TRBJ1-5
clone_size: .
v_call: TRBV6-5
cdr3_nt: TGTGCCAGCAGATGGCCAGGGAGCAATCAGCCCCAGCATTTT
cdr3_aa: CASRWPGSNQPQHF

d_call: .
j_call: TRBJ1-2
clone_size: .
v_call: TRBV5-5
cdr3_nt: TGTGCCAGCAGCTTGGCCGTAGTCGGAGGCTACTATGGCTACACCTTC
cdr3_aa: CASSLAVVGGYYGYTF

d_call: .
j_call: TRBJ2-7
clone_size: .
v_call: TRBV7-8
cdr3_nt: TGTGCCAGCAGCCCTCGGTACGAGCAGTACTTC
cdr3_aa: CASSPRYEQYF

d_call: .
j_call: TRBJ2-7
clone_size: .
v_call: TRBV19
cdr3_nt: TGTGCCAGTAGTAGCTCGTCGGGGTACGAGCAGTACTTC
cdr3_aa: CASSSSSGYEQYF

d_call: TRBD1
j_call: TRBJ2-7
clone_size: .
v_call: TRBV14
cdr3_nt: TGTGCCAGCAGCCATGGACAGGGTTCCTACGAGCAGTACTTC
cdr3_aa: CASSHGQGSYEQYF

d_call: .
j_call: TRBJ2-3
clone_size: .
v_call: TRBV11-2
cdr3_nt: TGTGCCAGCAGAGCCCCGAAAGGGGGGGCCGTCACAGATACGCAGTATTTT
cdr3_aa: CASRAPKGGAVTDTQYF